What follows is one TCR beta chain and its context. Antigen unknown. These data are taken from a study of cytomegalovirus exposure and HLA in healthy donors. Points from the study as a whole: Later analysis suggested links between common viral pathogens and several top significant clusters. HLA allele associations emerged for around 15,000 TCR beta sequences in a later analysis, at 0.05 false discovery rate. Sequencing likely generated an artifact that appeared as a cluster of highly shared sequence variants. A later analysis showed HLA-associated TCR beta chains outstripping equally common others in clonal expansion.

PCR primers comprised 60 Vbeta and 13 Jbeta primers. Measured with immunoSEQ multiplex PCR; TCRdb has only the in-frame clones, and not every one. The table for this sample gives around 65,000 clones. The V segment lost 5 bases and the J segment 4 bases; nucleotides outside the gene matches: 3. CDR1 and CDR2 from the germline V gene are GTSNPN and SVGIG (reference sequence). This CDR3 contains 12 residues. The sequenced sample was PBMCs. V usage is TRBV30 and J usage is TRBJ2-5, with TRBD1 identical over 8 bases. The sequence was obtained from a boy aged 10-17 years in good health and CMV-seronegative. DNA for the CDR3: TGTGCCTGGGCTACAGGGGGAGAGACCCAGTACTTC. Amino acids: CAWATGGETQYF.